This T cell receptor (beta chain) was obtained from a study of T cell responses to AZD1222 COVID-19 vaccine. As to this clone: Antigen unknown.

Assay used: immunoSEQ multiplex PCR; TCRdb lists only in-frame clones, some missing. The table lists approximately 110,000 clones, more than 75% of them singletons, with 9.1% in the top ten. General study findings and limits: Only after the peak T cell response were repertoires sampled. Among vaccine-associated CD4 TCRs, coverage spanned spike, with dominance at 160-218 and 743-854. Seropositive status at baseline applied to only six AZD1222 recipients.

V was clipped by 0 bases and J by 2 bases, with 14 bases between them. Germline CDR1 and CDR2: LGHDT and YNNKEL (reference sequence). This CDR3 has 17 residues. The TCR comes from an adult in good health. The sample in question was peripheral blood, obtained on day 0 of AZD1222 vaccination. J is TRBJ2-1 and V is TRBV3-1 (or the pseudogene TRBV3-2), with D maybe TRBD2 (6 bases). CDR3 protein: CASSQDVRGVPYNEQFF. The CDR3, as DNA: TGTGCCAGCAGCCAAGATGTGCGCGGGGTACCCTACAATGAGCAGTTCTTC.